This T cell receptor (beta chain) was captured by sequencing in a study of Graves' ophthalmopathy and Graves' hyperthyroidism. CDR3 length: 12 amino acids. The V end was cut by 10 bases, the J end by 8 bases, with 17 bases between. CDR1 LNHDA and CDR2 SQIVND come from the germline V gene (reference sequence). This clonotype was seen ten or more times. Its antigen remains unknown. PBMCs were isolated from a roughly 10 ml sample of fresh peripheral blood. RNA served as the template for amplifying TCR beta CDR3 regions. An opening RT-PCR round employed HTBI primers and preceded a second-round multiplex PCR. From the multiplex PCR reads, TCRdb called clonotypes with MiXCR, one entry per CDR3 protein. The sample holds around 600,000 distinct CDR3 sequences; under 50% are singletons and the top ten take about 3.3%. Study-level results: With 70.59% sensitivity and 72% to 80% specificity, the model predicted ophthalmopathy progression.

Sequenced input: peripheral blood. This receptor was identified in an adult man with Graves' ophthalmopathy. This rearrangement joins TRBV19 to TRBJ1-2, with D possibly TRBD1 on 5 matching bases. This chain's CDR3 is CATSQGWSGYTF. In DNA form, the CDR3 reads TGTGCCACATCCCAGGGATGGAGCGGCTACACCTTC.